The 22 T cell receptor beta chains given below trace back to one sample, sequenced in a study of blood T cell repertoires in COVID-19. Using immunoSEQ multiplex PCR, the repertoire was profiled, and TCRdb retains in-frame clones only, with some absent. The sample comprises about 190,000 clones, around 80% of which are singletons, and around 21% rests with the top ten. The material sequenced was peripheral blood. The origin of the receptors is a human donor in a cohort sampled during active COVID-19.

J is TRBJ1-1 and V is TRBV2, with a weak D call TRBD1 (5 bases). This CDR3 spans 12 amino acids. With 7 bases removed from V and 1 base from J, the gap between germline ends came to 7 bases. In germline, CDR1 is SNHLY, CDR2 FYNNEI. DNA of the CDR3: TGTGCCAGCACAAGGGGGAACACTGAAGCTTTCTTT. Amino acids: CASTRGNTEAFF.

V gene TRBV3-1 (or the pseudogene TRBV3-2) combines with J gene TRBJ1-5; tentative D call: TRBD1 (6 bases). The CDR3 sequence is 16 residues long. V was cut by 1 base and J by 0 bases, with 10 bases left in between. Germline V gene sequence: CDR1 LGHDT, CDR2 YNNKEL (reference sequence). CDR3 DNA: TGTGCCAGCAGCCAAGGTGACAGGTATAGCAATCAGCCCCAGCATTTT. It codes for CASSQGDRYSNQPQHF.

The rearrangement links TRBV18 to TRBJ1-2; 8 nucleotides match TRBD1. V lost 2 bases, J lost 5 bases, and 4 bases stayed unmatched. CDR1 and CDR2 from the germline V gene are KGHSH and LQKENI. CDR3 length: 14 amino acids. Here the CDR3 DNA reads TGTGCCAGCTCACCAGGGACAGGACCATATGGCTACACCTTC. It specifies CASSPGTGPYGYTF.

The chain links TRBV18 to TRBJ2-5; D remains unclear. Germline lookup yields CDR1 KGHSH and CDR2 LQKENI. CDR3 size: 14 residues. V gave up 3 bases and J gave up 0 bases, with 8 bases separating them. This chain's CDR3 is CASSPRGNQETQYF. The CDR3 coding sequence is TGTGCCAGCTCACCCCGCGGAAACCAAGAGACCCAGTACTTC.

The CDR3 sequence: CASSDLGVVGELFF. In nucleotides, the CDR3 is TGTGCCAGCAGTGATCTAGGGGTTGTCGGGGAGCTGTTTTTT. The chain recombines TRBV6-1 with TRBJ2-2, with D possibly matching TRBD1 (5 bases). Germline V gives CDR1 MNHNS, CDR2 SASEGT. Between the trimmed V and J ends, which lost 3 bases and 7 bases, there was a span of 12 bases. There are 14 residues in the CDR3.

The V and J genes are TRBV7-8 and TRBJ2-1, with 9 bases aligning to TRBD2. CDR1 and CDR2 from the germline V gene are SGHVS and FQNEAQ. V was clipped by 1 base and J by 2 bases; unmatched bases: 0. The CDR3 runs 15 residues. In DNA form, the CDR3 reads TGTGCCAGCAGCTTAGTAGCGGGGGCCTACAATGAGCAGTTCTTC. Amino acids: CASSLVAGAYNEQFF.

The chain couples TRBV4-2 to TRBJ1-3; the D gene is possibly TRBD1 (6 bases). The CDR3 consists of 16 residues. V shed 0 bases and J shed 4 bases, with 13 bases lying between them. Germline V gives CDR1 LGHNA, CDR2 YNFKEQ. CDR3 bases: TGTGCCAGCAGCCAAGAGGTTTCAGGGACAGGAAACACCATATATTTT. Translation: CASSQEVSGTGNTIYF.

This clone was seen once. The chain carries TRBV5-6 and TRBJ2-7; 7 nucleotides agree with TRBD1. The CDR3 covers 12 residues. Trimming at V came to 3 bases and at J to 4 bases, leaving 1 base not matched to a gene. Germline CDR1 SGHDT, CDR2 YYEEEE. This CDR3 is CASSYRGYEQYV. In nucleotides, the CDR3 is TGTGCCAGCAGCTACAGGGGTTACGAGCAGTACGTC.

The J gene is TRBJ2-3, the V gene TRBV7-9; 11 nucleotides align to TRBD1. V dropped 4 bases and J dropped 11; count of bases not matched to a gene: 17. The germline CDR1 and CDR2 sequences are SEHNR and FQNEAQ (reference sequence). The CDR3 has 17 residues. CDR3 nucleotides: TGTGCCAGCAGCTCGGACAGGGGGCACAGAATATCCAACCAGCAGTATTTT. It codes for CASSSDRGHRISNQQYF.

J is TRBJ1-6 and V is TRBV19; 7 bases line up with TRBD1. Germline V CDR1 and CDR2: LNHDA, SQIVND (reference sequence). The CDR3 sequence is 17 residues long. Losses at the gene ends were 5 bases for V and 7 bases for J; bases not matched to a gene: 14. CDR3 amino acids: CASSRYTGTAKNSPLHF. The CDR3 DNA follows: TGTGCCAGTAGTCGCTATACCGGGACAGCGAAAAATTCACCCCTCCACTTT.

The chain combines TRBV27 with TRBJ2-1; TRBD2 aligns across 8 bases. The ends lost 3 bases at V and 6 bases at J; junction bases unmatched: 10. In germline, CDR1 is MNHEY, CDR2 SMNVEV (reference sequence). The CDR3 is 16 amino acids. CDR3 DNA sequence: TGTGCCAGCAGTTTGGTAGCGGGAAGTAACGGCAATGAGCAGTTCTTC. Its protein is CASSLVAGSNGNEQFF.

The V gene is TRBV2, the J gene TRBJ1-4, with D maybe TRBD1 (6 bases). CDR3 length equals 16 residues. Germline CDR1 is SNHLY and CDR2 is FYNNEI. V shed 3 bases and J shed 11 bases, with 22 bases lying between them. The CDR3: CASSEQRAGAYGKLFF. Here the CDR3 DNA reads TGTGCCAGCAGTGAGCAAAGGGCAGGGGCATATGGGAAACTGTTTTTT. The full variable domain, completed using reference TRBV2 and TRBJ1-4, is EPEVTQTPSHQVTQMGQEVILRCVPISNHLYFYWYRQILGQKVEFLVSFYNNEISEKSEIFDDQFSVERPDGSNFTLKIRSTKLEDSAMYFCASSEQRAGAYGKLFFGSGTQLSVL.

The V gene is TRBV5-4, the J gene TRBJ2-3; D uncertain. V lost 2 bases to trimming and J lost 2 bases, with 9 bases between them. Germline V gene lookup returns CDR1 SGHNT and CDR2 YYREEE (reference sequence). This CDR3 has 14 amino acids. This chain's CDR3 is CASSFYSSTDTQYF. The CDR3 region has the DNA TGTGCCAGCAGCTTTTACAGCTCCACAGATACGCAGTATTTT.

This clone was observed a single time. This chain connects TRBV7-3 to TRBJ2-2; 9 bases align to TRBD1. This CDR3 region has 18 residues. J lost 4 bases, V lost 1 base, and 10 bases had no gene match. The germline CDR1 and CDR2 sequences are SGHTA and FQGTGA. The DNA of the CDR3 is TGTGCCAGCAGCTTAATGGGAGCGAGGACAGGGGCCACCGGGGAGCTGTTTTTT. It codes for CASSLMGARTGATGELFF.

The gene calls are TRBV7-3 and TRBJ2-1, with TRBD1 matching 9 bases. With V trimmed by 3 bases and J by 5 bases, 5 bases remained unmatched. This CDR3 region has 15 residues. Germline assignment: CDR1 SGHTA and CDR2 FQGTGA. The CDR3 sequence: CASSFVGTGHNEQFF. The CDR3 DNA sequence: TGTGCCAGCAGCTTTGTCGGGACAGGGCACAATGAGCAGTTCTTC.

The CDR3 reads CASSRQGESSGNTIYF. The CDR3 DNA is TGTGCCAGCAGCAGACAGGGGGAGAGCTCTGGAAACACCATATATTTT. The chain couples TRBV5-4 to TRBJ1-3; 9 bases align to TRBD1. Germline V gene data show CDR1 as SGHNT and CDR2 as YYREEE (reference sequence). After removal of 4 bases from V and 0 bases from J, the junction contained 5 bases not matched to a gene. The CDR3 totals 16 residues.

The chain carries TRBV29-1 and TRBJ2-3; 7 nucleotides align to TRBD1. CDR1 SQVTM and CDR2 ANQGSEA come from the germline V gene. Trimming cost V 6 bases and J 2 bases; bases outside gene matches: 14. The CDR3 is made up of 16 amino acids. For the CDR3, the DNA is TGCAGCGTCCCCAGGGGAACAGGGGTTTTCACAGATACGCAGTATTTT. This gives the protein CSVPRGTGVFTDTQYF.

This clone was recorded a few times. The V and J genes are TRBV29-1 and TRBJ2-5, with D hard to call. V lost 7 bases and J 5 bases, leaving 14 bases between the germline ends. CDR1 and CDR2 from the germline V gene are SQVTM and ANQGSEA. The CDR3 extends over 12 amino acids. The CDR3 reads CSAMQVRETQYF. The CDR3 bases are TGCAGCGCCATGCAGGTTCGGGAGACCCAGTACTTC.

A few counts support this clone. The chain joins TRBV27 to TRBJ1-1; D not certain. The CDR3 contains 13 residues. Germline CDR1 and CDR2: MNHEY and SMNVEV (reference sequence). The germline V and J ends were trimmed by 2 bases and 1 base, with 5 bases remaining between them. DNA of the CDR3: TGTGCCAGCAGTTTAAACAGGAACACTGAAGCTTTCTTT. Protein: CASSLNRNTEAFF.

A few counts support this clone. The rearrangement joins TRBV24-1 to TRBJ2-5, with 7 positions matching TRBD1. Per the germline V gene, CDR1 is KGHDR and CDR2 is SFDVKD. V lost 4 bases to trimming and J lost 5 bases; unmatched junction nucleotides: 9. This CDR3 region has 15 residues. The CDR3 DNA is TGTGCCACCAGTGAGCCGACAGGGAGTATGGAGACCCAGTACTTC. Translating it yields CATSEPTGSMETQYF.

The rearrangement joins TRBV6-4 to TRBJ2-3; D is unclear. The CDR3 extends over 13 amino acids. Germline CDR1 MRHNA, CDR2 SNTAGT. V lost 3 bases and J lost 5, with 9 bases in between. The CDR3 DNA follows: TGTGCCAGCAGTGAGAGCCCCCGAGATACGCAGTATTTT. This translates into CASSESPRDTQYF.

The chain carries TRBV4-1 and TRBJ2-5; possible D gene TRBD1, 5 bases. Germline CDR1 reads MGHRA; CDR2 reads YSYEKL. The CDR3 extends over 15 amino acids. Between the trimmed V and J ends, which lost 0 bases and 1 base, there was a span of 9 bases. The CDR3 sequence is CASSQDLTVQETQYF. The CDR3 DNA follows: TGCGCCAGCAGCCAAGATTTGACAGTCCAAGAGACCCAGTACTTC.